The subject of this entry is one TCR beta chain. Its antigen remains unknown. This record belongs to a study of monozygotic twins with inflammatory bowel disease. This CDR3 is built from 13 residues. CDR1 is SGHRS and CDR2 is YFSETQ in the germline V gene. Study-wide results and limits: Healthy twins shared more clonotypes with others than IBD patients, most markedly active ones. IBD-affected twins scored below their healthy co-twins in TCRbeta diversity (inverse Simpson).

The draw for each donor consisted of a single 2.5 ml blood sample. Molecular identifiers with 6-nucleotide sample barcodes were added during cDNA synthesis via template switching. TCRdb re-called the 5' RACE reads and gives one entry per CDR3 protein, without DNA. The sample has around 370,000 distinct CDR3 sequences; the top ten hold 2.5% to 3%. The J gene is TRBJ2-2, the V gene TRBV5-1. This receptor was obtained from a human donor with ulcerative colitis or Crohn's disease, or a healthy co-twin of an affected twin (not recorded which). The source material was blood. CDR3 sequence: CASSLVLTGELFF.